These 13 T cell receptor beta chains originate from one sample sequenced in a study of T cell responses to AZD1222 COVID-19 vaccine. TCRdb keeps only in-frame clones here, not all; method: immunoSEQ multiplex PCR. Of approximately 130,000 clones in the sample, 89% were seen once. Specimen: peripheral blood, collected 28 days after the second AZD1222 dose. These receptors all come from an adult who received the AZD1222 COVID-19 vaccine.

The chain couples TRBV2 to TRBJ1-1; D is ambiguous. V was trimmed by 5 bases and J by 4 bases, leaving 11 bases between them. Germline V gene sequence: CDR1 SNHLY, CDR2 FYNNEI. The CDR3 extends over 13 amino acids. In DNA, the CDR3 is TGTGCCAGCAGTTTCGAAGGAGGCACTGAAGCTTTCTTT. It specifies CASSFEGGTEAFF.

The CDR3 is CSVGQGRGNTIYF. The CDR3 nucleotides read TGCAGCGTCGGACAGGGACGAGGAAACACCATATATTTT. V is TRBV29-1 and J is TRBJ1-3, with 8 bases matching TRBD1. Germline assignment: CDR1 SQVTM and CDR2 ANQGSEA. The length of the CDR3 is 13 residues. J lost 4 bases, V lost 6 bases, and 5 bases had no gene match.

Only one count was recorded for this clone. This chain joins TRBV9 and TRBJ1-1, with TRBD1 as a possible D gene (5 bases). The germline V gene has CDR1 SGDLS and CDR2 YYNGEE. The V and J ends lost 1 base and 0 bases respectively, with 7 bases between them. This CDR3 comprises 14 residues. DNA of the CDR3: TGTGCCAGCAGCGTAAGGGGTCTGAACACTGAAGCTTTCTTT. Encoded protein: CASSVRGLNTEAFF.

The chain recombines TRBV6-5 with TRBJ1-6, with no clear D. Germline values: CDR1 MNHEY, CDR2 SVGAGI. This CDR3 has 14 residues. The V end was cut by 0 bases, the J end by 5 bases, with 5 bases between. The CDR3 sequence is CASSYSGNNSPLHF. DNA for the CDR3: TGTGCCAGCAGTTACTCGGGCAATAATTCACCCCTCCACTTT.

V and J are TRBV7-9 and TRBJ2-1, with 9 bases aligning to TRBD1. The V segment lost 3 bases and the J segment 4 bases; nucleotides outside the gene matches: 7. The CDR3 runs 16 residues. CDR1 is SEHNR and CDR2 is FQNEAQ in the germline V gene (reference sequence). CDR3 nucleotides: TGTGCCAGCAGCTTCTATGGGACAGGGTTTTACAATGAGCAGTTCTTC. Translated, it gives CASSFYGTGFYNEQFF.

V and J are TRBV19 and TRBJ1-6; maybe TRBD1 (6 bases). Trimming removed 5 bases from V and 0 bases from J, with 14 bases in between. Germline lookup yields CDR1 LNHDA and CDR2 SQIVND (reference sequence). This CDR3 is 17 amino acids long. The DNA for the CDR3 is TGTGCCAGTAGTTCTCGACAGGCTCGCTCCTATAATTCACCCCTCCACTTT. Translating gives CASSSRQARSYNSPLHF.

The chain carries TRBV13 and TRBJ2-1; weak D call: TRBD2 (5 bases). This CDR3 comprises 14 residues. Trimming took 4 bases from V and 7 from J, leaving 14 bases between them. CDR1 and CDR2 from the germline V gene are PRHDT and FYEKMQ (reference sequence). CDR3 sequence (DNA): TGTGCCAGCAGCTCCCGGGGATTGGGGAATGAGCAGTTCTTC. Protein product: CASSSRGLGNEQFF. Looking up the rest from reference TRBV13 and TRBJ2-1 gives the full variable domain: AAGVIQSPRHLIKEKRETATLKCYPIPRHDTVYWYQQGPGQDPQFLISFYEKMQSDKGSIPDRFSAQQFSDYHSELNMSSLELGDSALYFCASSSRGLGNEQFFGPGTRLTVL.

This clone was recorded only once. The genes are TRBV7-9 and TRBJ1-4; D is undetermined. The V end was cut by 5 bases, the J end by 3 bases, with 7 bases between. Germline assignment: CDR1 SEHNR and CDR2 FQNEAQ (reference sequence). CDR3 length: 13 amino acids. The CDR3 spells CASSQRANEKLFF. The CDR3 nucleotides read TGTGCCAGCAGCCAGAGGGCTAATGAAAAACTGTTTTTT.

The chain joins TRBV19 to TRBJ1-3; 7 nucleotides match TRBD1. V was clipped by 7 bases and J by 4 bases; unmatched bases: 10. This CDR3 comprises 15 residues. Germline assignment: CDR1 LNHDA and CDR2 SQIVND (reference sequence). CDR3 coding DNA: TGTGCCAGTAATCCTACAGGGGAAAACGGAAACACCATATATTTT. This codes for CASNPTGENGNTIYF.

The count of this clone is one. The chain couples TRBV10-1 to TRBJ2-2, with TRBD2 matching 14 bases. CDR1 is WNHNN and CDR2 is SYGVQD in the germline V gene (reference sequence). The V and J ends lost 6 bases and 8 bases, in that order; junction bases with no gene match: 8. This CDR3 comprises 16 residues. CDR3 coding DNA: TGCGCCAGCAGCGGAGGGACTAGCGGGAGTCAAGGGGAGCTGTTTTTT. Translated, it gives CASSGGTSGSQGELFF.

The rearrangement joins TRBV4-1 to TRBJ2-1; 9 nucleotides agree with TRBD2. CDR3 size: 14 residues. V dropped 2 bases and J dropped 8; count of bases not matched to a gene: 4. From germline, CDR1 is MGHRA and CDR2 YSYEKL. The CDR3 DNA reads as TGCGCCAGCAGCCAAAGGACTAGCGCTGATGAGCAGTTCTTC. Translation gives CASSQRTSADEQFF.

V and J are TRBV11-1 and TRBJ1-2; D possibly corresponds to TRBD1 (5 bases). The CDR3 runs to 16 residues. Deletions cut 4 bases from V and 4 bases from J, with 19 bases between. Looked up from germline, CDR1 is SGHAT and CDR2 is FQDESV (reference sequence). The CDR3, as DNA: TGTGCCAGCAGCTATTATGGAGGACGGGGGGGCTATGGCTACACCTTC. It translates to CASSYYGGRGGYGYTF.

The J gene is TRBJ1-1, the V gene TRBV11-3, with D unresolved. CDR1 SGHNT and CDR2 YENEEA come from the germline V gene. The CDR3 loop spans 15 amino acids. The germline V and J ends were trimmed by 5 bases and 0 bases, with 13 bases remaining between them. This CDR3 reads CASSAEGSVNTEAFF. In nucleotides, the CDR3 is TGTGCCAGCAGCGCAGAGGGTTCCGTGAACACTGAAGCTTTCTTT.